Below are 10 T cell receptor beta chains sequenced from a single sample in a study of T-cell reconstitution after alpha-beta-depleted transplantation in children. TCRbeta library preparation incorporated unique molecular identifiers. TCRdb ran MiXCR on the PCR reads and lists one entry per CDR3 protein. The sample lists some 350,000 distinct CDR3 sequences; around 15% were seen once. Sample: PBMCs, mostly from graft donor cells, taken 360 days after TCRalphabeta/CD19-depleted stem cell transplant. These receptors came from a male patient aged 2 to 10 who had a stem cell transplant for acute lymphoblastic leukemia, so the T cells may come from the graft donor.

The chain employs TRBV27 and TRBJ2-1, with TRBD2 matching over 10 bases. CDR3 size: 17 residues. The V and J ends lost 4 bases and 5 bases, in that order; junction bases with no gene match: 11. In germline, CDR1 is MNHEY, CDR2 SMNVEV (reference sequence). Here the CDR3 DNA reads TGTGCCAGCAGTTCCTTATCCCCTAGCGGGAGTAACAATGAGCAGTTCTTC. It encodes CASSSLSPSGSNNEQFF.

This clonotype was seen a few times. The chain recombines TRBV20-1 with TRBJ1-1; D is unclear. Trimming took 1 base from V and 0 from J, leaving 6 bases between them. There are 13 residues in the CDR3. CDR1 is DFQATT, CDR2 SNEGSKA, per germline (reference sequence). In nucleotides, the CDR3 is TGCAGTGCTAGAGCCAGAGTGAACACTGAAGCTTTCTTT. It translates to CSARARVNTEAFF.

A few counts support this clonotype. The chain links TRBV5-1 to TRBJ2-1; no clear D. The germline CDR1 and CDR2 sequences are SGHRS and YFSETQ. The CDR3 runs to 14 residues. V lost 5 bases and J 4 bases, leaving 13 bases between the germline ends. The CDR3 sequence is CASRGVFSYNEQFF. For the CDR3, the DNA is TGCGCCAGCAGGGGTGTGTTCTCTTACAATGAGCAGTTCTTC.

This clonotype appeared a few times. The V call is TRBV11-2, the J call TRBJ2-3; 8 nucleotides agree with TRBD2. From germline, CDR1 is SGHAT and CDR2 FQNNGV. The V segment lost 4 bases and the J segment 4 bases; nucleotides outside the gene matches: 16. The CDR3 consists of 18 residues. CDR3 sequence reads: CASSSPAVAGSGPDTQYF. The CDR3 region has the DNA TGTGCCAGCAGCTCCCCGGCGGTAGCGGGATCTGGGCCAGATACGCAGTATTTT.

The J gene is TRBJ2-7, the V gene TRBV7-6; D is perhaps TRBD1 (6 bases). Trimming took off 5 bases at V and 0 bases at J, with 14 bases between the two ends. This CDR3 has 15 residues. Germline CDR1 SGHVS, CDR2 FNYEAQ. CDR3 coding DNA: TGTGCCAGCAGCCTGGAAACAGGGTACTCCTACGAGCAGTACTTC. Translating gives CASSLETGYSYEQYF.

The CDR3 here is CASSHDLGGRAYEQYF. The CDR3 coding sequence is TGTGCCAGCAGCCATGACCTGGGCGGGAGGGCCTACGAGCAGTACTTC. V gene TRBV3-1 combines with J gene TRBJ2-7; 9 bases fit TRBD2. This CDR3 contains 16 residues. Germline trimming cut 3 bases from V and 2 bases from J; bases unmatched to any gene: 8. Germline-derived CDR1 and CDR2 are LGHDT and YNNKEL (reference sequence).

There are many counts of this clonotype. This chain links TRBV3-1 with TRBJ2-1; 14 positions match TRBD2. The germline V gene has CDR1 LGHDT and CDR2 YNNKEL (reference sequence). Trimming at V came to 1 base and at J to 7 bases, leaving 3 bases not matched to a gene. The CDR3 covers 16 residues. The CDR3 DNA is TGTGCCAGCAGCCAAGTGGGGACTAGCGGGAGAAATGAGCAGTTCTTC. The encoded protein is CASSQVGTSGRNEQFF.

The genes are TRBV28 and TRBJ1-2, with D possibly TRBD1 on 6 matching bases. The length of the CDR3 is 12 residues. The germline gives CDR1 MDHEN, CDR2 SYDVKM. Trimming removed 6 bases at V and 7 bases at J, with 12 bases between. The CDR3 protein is CASSLGTTGYTF. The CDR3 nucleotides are TGTGCCAGCAGCCTCGGGACAACTGGCTACACCTTC.

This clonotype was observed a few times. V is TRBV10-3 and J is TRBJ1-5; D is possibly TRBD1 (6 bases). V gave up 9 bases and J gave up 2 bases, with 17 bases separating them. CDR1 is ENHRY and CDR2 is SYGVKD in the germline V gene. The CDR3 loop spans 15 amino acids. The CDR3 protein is CAIGQPSRGNQPQHF. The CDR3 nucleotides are TGTGCCATTGGACAGCCCTCAAGGGGCAATCAGCCCCAGCATTTT.

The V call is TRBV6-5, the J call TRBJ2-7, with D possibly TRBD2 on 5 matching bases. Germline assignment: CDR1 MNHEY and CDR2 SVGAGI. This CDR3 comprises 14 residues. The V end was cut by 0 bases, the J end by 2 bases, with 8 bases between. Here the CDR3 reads CASSYSSGAYEQYF. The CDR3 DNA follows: TGTGCCAGCAGTTACTCGTCCGGGGCCTACGAGCAGTACTTC.